This is a list of T cell receptor beta chains from one sample in a study of T cell responses to AZD1222 COVID-19 vaccine. Libraries were prepared by immunoSEQ multiplex PCR; TCRdb keeps only in-frame clonotypes and omits some of them. The profile covers approximately 150,000 clones, with roughly 91% appearing a single time and around 5% taken by the ten largest. Sequenced material: peripheral blood, taken on day 0 of AZD1222 vaccination. The receptors were gathered from an adult in good health. CDR3s include the opening cysteine and the closing phenylalanine or tryptophan. D genes are given only for firm matches. Size values are once, few and many counts, or a class for expanded clones, and some rows have none.

once	TRBV6-5	NA	TRBJ2-1	TGTGCCAGCCGGATGGAGGGGGAGCGCAATGAGCAGTTCTTC	CASRMEGERNEQFF
NA	TRBV2	TRBD1	TRBJ1-1	TGTGCCAGCAGCTCGCCTGCCAGGGGGGGGAACACTGAAGCTTTCTTT	CASSSPARGGNTEAFF
NA	TRBV27	TRBD1	TRBJ2-7	TGTGCCAGCTCTTATAGGGGGACAGGGGCAGGGGAGCAGTACTTC	CASSYRGTGAGEQYF
NA	TRBV2	NA	TRBJ1-2	TGTGCCAGCACACGAGCATCTAACTATGGCTACACCTTC	CASTRASNYGYTF
few	TRBV6-5	NA	TRBJ2-1	TGTGCCAGCAGTTACTCGATGCAAGGCAGCAATGAGCAGTTCTTC	CASSYSMQGSNEQFF
NA	TRBV4-3	NA	TRBJ1-3	TGCGCCAGCAGTCTCAGCTCTGGAAACACCATATATTTT	CASSLSSGNTIYF
NA	TRBV6-5	NA	TRBJ2-7	TGTGCCAGCAGTTACGCCAGTGACAGCAGCCCCTACGAGCAGTACTTC	CASSYASDSSPYEQYF
NA	TRBV3-1/TRBV3-2	NA	TRBJ2-1	TGTGCCAGCAGCCATCGGGCGGGGGCCTTAGGGAATGAGCAGTTCTTC	CASSHRAGALGNEQFF
NA	TRBV19	NA	TRBJ2-5	TGTGCCAGTAGTATAGATCCCCAGCGGGAGACCCAGTACTTC	CASSIDPQRETQYF
NA	TRBV4-3	TRBD1	TRBJ1-2	TGCGCCAGCAGCCCTTATACCGGGACAGATAGCTACACCTTC	CASSPYTGTDSYTF
NA	TRBV7-7	TRBD2	TRBJ2-5	TGTGCTAGCAGCAGGGTGCGGGGGGGACAAGAGACCCAGTACTTC	CASSRVRGGQETQYF
NA	TRBV6-1	TRBD2	TRBJ2-1	TGTGCCAGCAGTCAGGGACTAGCGGGAGGCGAGCAGTTCTTC	CASSQGLAGGEQFF
once	TRBV7-6	TRBD2	TRBJ2-7	TGTGCCAGCAGCTTATCTAGCGGGGGGCCCGACGAGCAGTACTTC	CASSLSSGGPDEQYF
NA	TRBV7-9	NA	TRBJ1-4	TGTGCCAGCAGCTTAAGTAACAGGGCCGCAACTAATGAAAAACTGTTTTTT	CASSLSNRAATNEKLFF
NA	TRBV10-3	NA	TRBJ2-5	TGTGCCATCAGTGAAGGAGGTCAAGAGACCCAGTACTTC	CAISEGGQETQYF
NA	TRBV19	NA	TRBJ2-7	TGTGCCAGTAGTCCGGGTCTCTACGAGCAGTACTTC	CASSPGLYEQYF